Shown below are 18 T cell receptor beta chains from a single sample sequenced in a study of T cells in Graves' hyperthyroidism and ophthalmopathy. Amplified TCR beta CDR3 regions derived from RNA transcripts. During a first-round RT-PCR of the TCR CDR3, the HTBI primer set was used. TCRdb processed the multiplex PCR reads anew with MiXCR; each CDR3 protein has one entry. The data show 550,000 to 850,000 distinct CDR3 sequences, about 17% seen once. Sequenced: blood. The receptors were gathered from a woman between 50 and 59 years old with Graves' hyperthyroidism that later progressed to Graves' ophthalmopathy.

J is TRBJ1-5 and V is TRBV19; D is unresolved. V was shortened by 3 bases and J by 10 bases, with 19 bases between the two germline ends. CDR1 is LNHDA, CDR2 SQIVND, per germline (reference sequence). The CDR3 loop spans 15 amino acids. CDR3 protein: CASSMLQERSVPQHF. CDR3 nucleotides: TGTGCCAGTAGTATGTTGCAGGAGAGATCAGTTCCCCAGCATTTT.

Ten or more counts support this clonotype. The rearrangement links TRBV3-1 to TRBJ1-2; maybe TRBD1 (5 bases). V shed 0 bases and J shed 8 bases, with 13 bases lying between them. The CDR3 is 14 amino acids. Per germline, CDR1 LGHDT and CDR2 YNNKEL (reference sequence). In DNA, the CDR3 is TGTGCCAGCAGCCAAGATCAGAGGGGCAGGGGCTACACCTTC. Its translation: CASSQDQRGRGYTF.

This clonotype has at least ten counts. The gene calls are TRBV12-3 or TRBV12-4 and TRBJ2-5; 7 bases agree with TRBD2. The junction had 7 bases not matched to a gene; V was cut back by 6 bases and J by 3 bases. This CDR3 is built from 14 residues. The CDR3: CASSPIGREETQYF. In DNA, the CDR3 is TGTGCCAGCAGCCCGATTGGGAGGGAAGAGACCCAGTACTTC.

This chain uses TRBV6-1 with TRBJ1-2; possible D gene TRBD1, 5 bases. Germline lookup yields CDR1 MNHNS and CDR2 SASEGT. The V and J ends lost 7 bases and 5 bases respectively, with 17 bases between them. The CDR3 contains 14 residues. DNA of the CDR3: TGTGCCAGCATTCGAGACAGCTATAGTTATGGCTACACCTTC. It translates to CASIRDSYSYGYTF.

This clonotype came up many times. The chain is built from TRBV7-9 and TRBJ1-1; D ambiguous. Germline CDR1 is SEHNR and CDR2 is FQNEAQ (reference sequence). The CDR3 consists of 12 residues. V was clipped by 5 bases and J by 5 bases, with 9 bases between them. The CDR3 spells CASSLIGTEAFF. The CDR3 DNA follows: TGTGCCAGCAGCCTGATAGGGACTGAAGCTTTCTTT.

This rearrangement joins TRBV10-3 to TRBJ1-4; the match to TRBD1 covers 8 bases. Looked up from germline, CDR1 is ENHRY and CDR2 is SYGVKD. V dropped 4 bases and J dropped 6; count of bases not matched to a gene: 4. The CDR3 extends over 14 amino acids. The CDR3 nucleotides are TGTGCCATCAGTGCGAACAGGGGGGATGAAAAACTGTTTTTT. Amino acids: CAISANRGDEKLFF.

The J gene is TRBJ2-2, the V gene TRBV25-1, with 8 bases matching TRBD1. Trimming took 6 bases from V and 6 from J; bases not matched to a gene: 12. This CDR3 has 16 residues. Germline CDR1 and CDR2: MGHDK and SYGVNS. The CDR3: CASRGAGQGTAGELFF. CDR3 DNA sequence: TGTGCCAGCAGGGGAGCTGGACAGGGTACGGCCGGGGAGCTGTTTTTT.

The gene calls are TRBV5-1 and TRBJ2-3; 7 nucleotides match TRBD2. The V and J ends lost 0 bases and 11 bases, in that order; junction bases with no gene match: 9. This CDR3 comprises 14 residues. Germline values: CDR1 SGHRS, CDR2 YFSETQ. In DNA form, the CDR3 reads TGCGCCAGCAGCTTGGAACAAAGCGGGGTATTGCAGTATTTT. Translation: CASSLEQSGVLQYF. The full variable domain, its missing parts supplied by reference TRBV5-1 and TRBJ2-3, is KAGVTQTPRYLIKTRGQQVTLSCSPISGHRSVSWYQQTPGQGLQFLFEYFSETQRNKGNFPGRFSGRQFSNSRSEMNVSTLELGDSALYLCASSLEQSGVLQYFGPGTRLTVL.

This clonotype was detected many times. The chain couples TRBV2 to TRBJ1-3; D is unclear. V lost 7 bases and J lost 4, with 20 bases in between. CDR3 length: 16 amino acids. In germline, CDR1 is SNHLY, CDR2 FYNNEI. CDR3 protein: CASKLGPGATGNTIYF. The CDR3 nucleotides are TGTGCCAGCAAACTCGGACCGGGAGCAACGGGAAACACCATATATTTT.

The V gene is TRBV20-1, the J gene TRBJ1-5; D is ambiguous. CDR1 is DFQATT, CDR2 SNEGSKA, per germline (reference sequence). Trimming removed 1 base from V and 0 bases from J, with 7 bases in between. The CDR3 sequence is 14 residues long. The CDR3 nucleotides read TGCAGTGCTAGAGGGCCCCCTAGCAATCAGCCCCAGCATTTT. Its protein is CSARGPPSNQPQHF.

The V gene is TRBV3-1, the J gene TRBJ1-2; D uncertain. The CDR3 runs 13 residues. Trimming pared 6 bases from V and 5 bases from J, leaving 13 bases between. Germline lookup yields CDR1 LGHDT and CDR2 YNNKEL (reference sequence). The CDR3 sequence is CASRQSRIYGYTF. CDR3 DNA: TGTGCCAGCAGGCAGAGTCGAATTTATGGCTACACCTTC.

The sample holds many counts of this clonotype. The rearrangement uses TRBV27 and TRBJ1-1; 7 positions agree with TRBD1. Germline CDR1 is MNHEY and CDR2 is SMNVEV (reference sequence). With 4 bases clipped from V and 4 bases from J, the junction kept 9 bases outside the gene matches. The CDR3 extends over 15 amino acids. The CDR3 sequence is CASSSTGVVGTEAFF. The CDR3 coding sequence is TGTGCCAGCAGTTCTACAGGGGTAGTTGGCACTGAAGCTTTCTTT.

Comment on this clonotype: A much larger clonotype is one base distant, so this may be a read error. CDR3 loop: CAWRETGTDYGYTF. CDR3 nucleotides: TGTGCCTGGAGAGAGACGGGCACTGACTATGGCTACACCTTC. The chain employs TRBV30 and TRBJ1-2; D is unresolved. Trimming took 3 bases from V and 3 from J, leaving 14 bases between them. Germline CDR1 GTSNPN, CDR2 SVGIG (reference sequence). The CDR3 spans 14 residues.

This clonotype was counted at least ten times. This rearrangement joins TRBV7-9 to TRBJ2-3, with a weak D call TRBD1 (6 bases). With 4 bases removed from V and 4 bases from J, the gap between germline ends came to 15 bases. The germline V gene has CDR1 SEHNR and CDR2 FQNEAQ (reference sequence). There are 15 residues in the CDR3. CDR3 in amino acids: CASSSRDTHPDTQYF. DNA for the CDR3: TGTGCCAGCAGCTCCCGGGACACTCATCCAGATACGCAGTATTTT.

The V gene is TRBV5-1, the J gene TRBJ1-6, with a possible D match to TRBD1 (5 bases). The CDR3 is made up of 19 amino acids. The V gene's germline CDR1 is SGHRS and CDR2 YFSETQ. The ends were cut back, 0 bases at V and 7 bases at J, with 23 bases in the middle. CDR3 nucleotide sequence: TGCGCCAGCAGCTTGGTGGGCGGACTCAGGACAAGGGCAAATTCACCCCTCCACTTT. Translating gives CASSLVGGLRTRANSPLHF.

This clonotype was observed at least ten times. The CDR3 region is CASSGSGGQETQYF. CDR3 bases: TGTGCCAGCAGTGGCTCAGGGGGCCAGGAGACCCAGTACTTC. The chain links TRBV6-1 to TRBJ2-5, with 8 bases that match TRBD1. This CDR3 comprises 14 residues. Per the germline V gene, CDR1 is MNHNS and CDR2 is SASEGT. With V trimmed by 4 bases and J by 5 bases, 6 bases remained unmatched.

This chain connects TRBV28 to TRBJ2-1; D is possibly TRBD1 (5 bases). Deletions cut 10 bases from V and 0 bases from J, with 13 bases between. The CDR3 loop spans 14 amino acids. CDR1 is MDHEN and CDR2 is SYDVKM in the germline V gene. CDR3 sequence (DNA): TGTGCCACCTTGGACAAGAGCTCCTACAATGAGCAGTTCTTC. Protein product: CATLDKSSYNEQFF.

CDR3: CAISTGTGTNSYEQYF. The CDR3 region has the DNA TGTGCCATCAGTACCGGGACAGGGACTAACTCCTACGAGCAGTACTTC. The chain links TRBV10-3 to TRBJ2-7; 9 bases agree with TRBD1. CDR3 length: 16 residues. The V gene's germline CDR1 is ENHRY and CDR2 SYGVKD. V lost 5 bases, J lost 0 bases, and 8 bases stayed unmatched.